This T cell receptor beta chain came from a study of cytomegalovirus exposure and HLA in healthy donors. A multiplex PCR was run with 60 Vbeta primers and 13 Jbeta primers. Some clones are missing from TCRdb's copy, which holds only in-frame ones; the method was immunoSEQ multiplex PCR. The top ten hold less than 4.5% of the sample, which has about 110,000 clones, 55% to 75% seen once. Germline V gene lookup returns CDR1 SGHTS and CDR2 YDEGEE. The CDR3 covers 15 residues. The V and J ends lost 1 base and 2 bases respectively, with 12 bases between them. This clone was seen only once. The clonotype comes from a man younger than 40 in good health and CMV-seropositive. Sequences were obtained from PBMCs. V and J are TRBV5-8 and TRBJ1-2; tentative D call: TRBD1 (5 bases). DNA of the CDR3: TGTGCCAGCAGCTTGTCGTCGGGGGTGAACTATGGCTACACCTTC. Protein product: CASSLSSGVNYGYTF. The full variable domain, completed using reference TRBV5-8 and TRBJ1-2, is EAGVTQSPTHLIKTRGQQATLRCSPISGHTSVYWYQQALGLGLQFLLWYDEGEERNRGNFPPRFSGRQFPNYSSELNVNALELEDSALYLCASSLSSGVNYGYTFGSGTRLTVV.